This TCR beta chain was obtained from a study of shared clonotypes between healthy human individuals. Study details: A couple of women and a few men aged 18 to 49 made up the donors. CD8 memory received one plate per donor, CD8 naive two, CD4 memory three and CD4 naive three.

Germline CDR1 SEHNR, CDR2 FQNEAQ (reference sequence). With 4 bases removed from V and 0 bases from J, the gap between germline ends came to 7 bases. The CDR3 has 15 residues. Terminally differentiated effector memory CD45RA+ cells were excluded from the naive CD8 cells, which were CD45RO-negative and positively selected for CCR7. About 30,000 T cell genomes (approximately 180 ng DNA) went into each sorted-subset replicate. Libraries were prepared by immunoSEQ multiplex PCR; TCRdb keeps only in-frame clonotypes and omits some of them. The sample shows around 2,000,000 clones, roughly 94% of them seen only once. Concerning this clone: Its antigen is not identified.

Study-wide results and limits: About 5% of naive CD4 clonotypes were shared across four donors.

The sequenced sample consisted of naive CD8+ T cells sorted from blood. The chain is built from TRBV7-9 and TRBJ2-6; no firm D call. The receptor was isolated from a man between 18 and 35 years old in good health. CDR3 in amino acids: CASSWVDSGANVLTF. The DNA of the CDR3 is TGTGCCAGCAGCTGGGTGGACTCTGGGGCCAACGTCCTGACTTTC.